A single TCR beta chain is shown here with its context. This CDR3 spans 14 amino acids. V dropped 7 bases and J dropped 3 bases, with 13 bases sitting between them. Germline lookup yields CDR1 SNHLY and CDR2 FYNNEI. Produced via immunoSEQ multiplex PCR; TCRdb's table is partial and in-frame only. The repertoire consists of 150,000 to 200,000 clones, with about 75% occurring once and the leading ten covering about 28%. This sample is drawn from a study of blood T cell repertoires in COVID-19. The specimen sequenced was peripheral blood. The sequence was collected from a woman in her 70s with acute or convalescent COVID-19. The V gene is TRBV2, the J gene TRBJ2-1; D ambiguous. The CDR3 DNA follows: TGTGCCAGCAATTCGGAGTTTCGCTACAATGAGCAGTTCTTC. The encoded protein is CASNSEFRYNEQFF.